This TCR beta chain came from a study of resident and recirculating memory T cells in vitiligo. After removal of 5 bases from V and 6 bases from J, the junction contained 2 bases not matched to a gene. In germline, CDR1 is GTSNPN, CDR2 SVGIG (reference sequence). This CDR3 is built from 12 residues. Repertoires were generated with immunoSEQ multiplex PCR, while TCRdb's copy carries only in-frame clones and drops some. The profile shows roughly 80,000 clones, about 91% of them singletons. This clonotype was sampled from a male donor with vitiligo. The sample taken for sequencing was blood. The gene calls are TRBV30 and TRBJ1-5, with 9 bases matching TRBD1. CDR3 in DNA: TGTGCCTGGGGGACAGGGAGTCAGCCCCAGCATTTT. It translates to CAWGTGSQPQHF.